Each of the 24 T cell receptor beta chains below was sequenced from the same sample in a study of cytomegalovirus exposure and HLA in healthy donors. The PCR was carried out with 60 Vbeta primers and 13 Jbeta primers. Data came from immunoSEQ multiplex PCR; TCRdb stores just in-frame clones and leaves some out. In the table there are more than 150,000 clones, roughly 75% of which are singletons. The specimen was PBMCs. These receptors were taken from a woman between 35 and 50 years old in good health and CMV-seropositive.

This rearrangement joins TRBV6-6 to TRBJ1-3; TRBD1 agrees at 8 bases. The CDR3 is 15 amino acids. Germline V gives CDR1 MNHNY, CDR2 SVGAGI (reference sequence). The V and J ends lost 7 bases and 5 bases, in that order; junction bases with no gene match: 10. CDR3: CASNTGQGARNTIYF. DNA for the CDR3: TGTGCCAGCAACACAGGACAGGGTGCAAGAAACACCATATATTTT.

V and J are TRBV28 and TRBJ1-1; D may be TRBD1 (5 bases). Trimming removed 3 bases at V and 6 bases at J, with 17 bases between. This CDR3 contains 15 residues. Germline V gives CDR1 MDHEN, CDR2 SYDVKM. In nucleotides, the CDR3 is TGTGCCAGCAGTTTGCTGGCCCCAGGGATGTCTGAAGCTTTCTTT. Its translation: CASSLLAPGMSEAFF.

The chain employs TRBV15 and TRBJ2-2, with 7 bases aligning to TRBD1. The CDR3 covers 15 residues. Unmatched junction bases numbered 8, after V lost 3 bases and J lost 7 bases. The germline gives CDR1 LNHNV, CDR2 YYDKDF (reference sequence). The DNA for the CDR3 is TGTGCCACCAGCAGCCCCATAGGGGGCTACGGGGAGCTGTTTTTT. Its protein is CATSSPIGGYGELFF.

V gene TRBV4-1 combines with J gene TRBJ1-2, with 9 bases matching TRBD1. The CDR3 runs 17 residues. Looked up from germline, CDR1 is MGHRA and CDR2 is YSYEKL. Germline trimming cut 3 bases from V and 1 base from J; bases unmatched to any gene: 9. CDR3 sequence reads: CASSHTTGTGNNYGYTF. The DNA of the CDR3 is TGCGCCAGCAGCCACACCACTGGGACAGGGAATAACTATGGCTACACCTTC.

The chain recombines TRBV5-4 with TRBJ2-5, with a tentative D call TRBD2 (5 bases). The CDR3 length is 16 residues. V lost 4 bases, J lost 1 base, and 17 bases lay in between. Per germline, CDR1 SGHNT and CDR2 YYREEE (reference sequence). CDR3 nucleotide sequence: TGTGCCAGCAGCACGACATCCACTAGATTCCAAGAGACCCAGTACTTC. This gives the protein CASSTTSTRFQETQYF. Drawing the rest from reference TRBV5-4 and TRBJ2-5, the complete variable domain is ETGVTQSPTHLIKTRGQQVTLRCSSQSGHNTVSWYQQALGQGPQFIFQYYREEENGRGNFPPRFSGLQFPNYSSELNVNALELDDSALYLCASSTTSTRFQETQYFGPGTRLLVL.

This clone was seen a few times. The J gene is TRBJ2-2, the V gene TRBV7-6; no firm D call. Germline-derived CDR1 and CDR2 are SGHVS and FNYEAQ. V shed 5 bases and J shed 2 bases, with 3 bases lying between them. The CDR3 is 12 amino acids. CDR3 region: CASSLNTGELFF. In DNA, the CDR3 is TGTGCCAGCAGCCTAAACACCGGGGAGCTGTTTTTT.

J is TRBJ2-1 and V is TRBV28; D is unclear. Germline V gene sequence: CDR1 MDHEN, CDR2 SYDVKM. Trimming removed 3 bases at V and 0 bases at J, with 12 bases between. The CDR3 totals 16 residues. CDR3 sequence reads: CASSLRPPGSYNEQFF. CDR3 DNA: TGTGCCAGCAGTTTGCGACCCCCGGGCTCCTACAATGAGCAGTTCTTC. Combining the CDR3 with reference TRBV28 and TRBJ2-1 gives the whole variable domain DVKVTQSSRYLVKRTGEKVFLECVQDMDHENMFWYRQDPGLGLRLIYFSYDVKMKEKGDIPEGYSVSREKKERFSLILESASTNQTSMYLCASSLRPPGSYNEQFFGPGTRLTVL.

This clone was seen a few times. V usage is TRBV7-2 and J usage is TRBJ2-7, with D perhaps matching TRBD2 (6 bases). CDR1 SGHTA and CDR2 FQGNSA come from the germline V gene. CDR3 length: 14 residues. The V end lost 2 bases, the J end lost 0 bases, and 8 bases lay between the germline ends. The CDR3 region is CASSLSGSSYEQYF. The CDR3 DNA reads TGTGCCAGCAGCTTAAGCGGGTCCTCCTACGAGCAGTACTTC.

This clone was observed a handful of times. This sequence joins TRBV29-1 and TRBJ2-3; no definite D call. The length of the CDR3 is 14 residues. Trimming pared 6 bases from V and 0 bases from J, leaving 13 bases between. Germline V lookup: CDR1 SQVTM, CDR2 ANQGSEA. CDR3 sequence reads: CSVALAASTDTQYF. The DNA of the CDR3 is TGCAGCGTAGCTTTAGCCGCTAGCACAGATACGCAGTATTTT.

This CDR3 is CASSPERVTDTQYF. The CDR3 coding sequence is TGTGCCAGCAGTCCGGAACGGGTCACAGATACGCAGTATTTT. This chain uses TRBV28 with TRBJ2-3; D is undetermined. CDR1 is MDHEN and CDR2 is SYDVKM in the germline V gene. The CDR3 length is 14 residues. V was clipped by 5 bases and J by 2 bases, with 11 bases between them. Supplemented by reference TRBV28 and TRBJ2-3, the full variable domain reads DVKVTQSSRYLVKRTGEKVFLECVQDMDHENMFWYRQDPGLGLRLIYFSYDVKMKEKGDIPEGYSVSREKKERFSLILESASTNQTSMYLCASSPERVTDTQYFGPGTRLTVL.

The rearrangement links TRBV7-2 to TRBJ2-5, with 10 nucleotides matching TRBD1. V lost 5 bases and J lost 1; bases outside the gene matches: 4. Germline V gene data show CDR1 as SGHTA and CDR2 as FQGNSA. CDR3 length: 15 amino acids. The CDR3, as DNA: TGTGCCAGCAGCCCGAGGACAGGGGGCCAAGAGACCCAGTACTTC. Residues: CASSPRTGGQETQYF.

This chain links TRBV5-5 with TRBJ2-7, with D perhaps matching TRBD1 (5 bases). V shed 4 bases and J shed 1 base, with 15 bases lying between them. The CDR3 has 15 residues. Germline CDR1 reads SGHKS; CDR2 reads YYEKEE (reference sequence). Here the CDR3 reads CASSHLRTSSYEQYF. The DNA of the CDR3 is TGTGCCAGCAGCCACCTCAGGACATCTTCCTACGAGCAGTACTTC.

In its sample, this clone was seen a few times. J is TRBJ1-5 and V is TRBV2, with TRBD1 matching 9 bases. Germline V gene lookup returns CDR1 SNHLY and CDR2 FYNNEI. CDR3 length: 14 residues. The V and J ends lost 8 bases and 4 bases, in that order; junction bases with no gene match: 6. As DNA, the CDR3 is TGTGCCAGCGGAATGACAGGGGGAAATCAGCCCCAGCATTTT. Its protein product is CASGMTGGNQPQHF.

The V gene is TRBV29-1, the J gene TRBJ1-4, with unresolved D. Germline CDR1 is SQVTM and CDR2 is ANQGSEA. This CDR3 comprises 12 residues. The V end was cut by 6 bases, the J end by 8 bases, with 13 bases between. The CDR3 DNA follows: TGCAGCGTCCTCGAATCCCAGGAAAAACTGTTTTTT. Translating gives CSVLESQEKLFF.

This rearrangement joins TRBV28 to TRBJ2-2; a weak D match, TRBD2 (6 bases). V was cut by 0 bases and J by 5 bases, with 10 bases left in between. The CDR3 has 15 amino acids. CDR1 is MDHEN and CDR2 is SYDVKM in the germline V gene. CDR3 loop: CASSLWAGRTGELFF. The CDR3 DNA follows: TGTGCCAGCAGTTTATGGGCAGGGAGGACCGGGGAGCTGTTTTTT.

The chain recombines TRBV19 with TRBJ1-5; 9 nucleotides align to TRBD1. Germline lookup yields CDR1 LNHDA and CDR2 SQIVND (reference sequence). V shed 5 bases and J 5 bases; nucleotides not matched to a gene: 7. This CDR3 comprises 15 residues. CDR3 DNA: TGTGCCAGTAGTCAATCGACAGGGGGTTATCAGCCCCAGCATTTT. This translates into CASSQSTGGYQPQHF.

The rearrangement joins TRBV6-6 to TRBJ1-5, with D unclear. Germline lookup yields CDR1 MNHNY and CDR2 SVGAGI (reference sequence). With 7 bases removed from V and 0 bases from J, the gap between germline ends came to 10 bases. The CDR3 is 14 amino acids. The CDR3 is CASKDTGSNQPQHF. Here the CDR3 DNA reads TGTGCCAGCAAAGATACGGGTAGCAATCAGCCCCAGCATTTT.

The rearrangement uses TRBV10-1 and TRBJ2-5; a possible D gene is TRBD1 (6 bases). The DNA end lines up better with TRBJ2-7; the J call may be wrong. This CDR3 contains 14 residues. Germline-derived CDR1 and CDR2 are WNHNN and SYGVQD (reference sequence). CDR3 protein: CASSATGISYEQYF. The CDR3 coding sequence is TGCGCCAGCAGTGCAACAGGGATTTCCTACGAGCAGTACTTC.

This clone has more than one count but fewer than ten. V gene TRBV19 combines with J gene TRBJ2-3; D gene unclear. This CDR3 has 14 amino acids. Deletions cut 3 bases from V and 1 base from J, with 8 bases between. The germline gives CDR1 LNHDA, CDR2 SQIVND (reference sequence). The CDR3 sequence is CASSMTLGTDTQYF. CDR3 DNA: TGTGCCAGTAGTATGACTTTAGGCACAGATACGCAGTATTTT.

The chain joins TRBV28 to TRBJ2-7; 9 bases are shared with TRBD1. Germline CDR1 and CDR2: MDHEN and SYDVKM. The CDR3 loop spans 16 amino acids. J was trimmed by 7 bases and V by 6 bases; bases with no gene match: 16. CDR3 sequence reads: CASRRPTRDRVGEQYF. The DNA of the CDR3 is TGTGCCAGCAGGCGACCGACCCGGGACAGGGTTGGTGAGCAGTACTTC.

The chain links TRBV28 to TRBJ2-6; D perhaps matches TRBD1 (6 bases). V dropped 6 bases and J dropped 1 base, with 16 bases sitting between them. The CDR3 has 17 amino acids. Per germline, CDR1 MDHEN and CDR2 SYDVKM. The CDR3 spells CASRSGTPVSGANVLTF. The CDR3 nucleotides read TGTGCCAGCAGATCCGGGACACCCGTTTCTGGGGCCAACGTCCTGACTTTC.

This chain links TRBV28 with TRBJ1-3; 11 bases align to TRBD1. Germline assignment: CDR1 MDHEN and CDR2 SYDVKM. CDR3 size: 18 residues. The V segment lost 4 bases and the J segment 3 bases; nucleotides outside the gene matches: 11. The CDR3 here is CASSSQNGQGAYGNTIYF. As DNA, the CDR3 is TGTGCCAGCAGTTCCCAAAACGGACAGGGGGCCTATGGAAACACCATATATTTT.

This chain uses TRBV6-1 with TRBJ2-5, with a possible D match to TRBD1 (6 bases). Germline values: CDR1 MNHNS, CDR2 SASEGT. The CDR3 spans 15 residues. Trimming took 2 bases from V and 2 from J, leaving 12 bases between them. CDR3 bases: TGTGCCAGCAGTGAAATACCGGGACAACAAGAGACCCAGTACTTC. It codes for CASSEIPGQQETQYF.

This rearrangement joins TRBV7-2 to TRBJ2-1; TRBD2 agrees at 13 bases. CDR1 SGHTA and CDR2 FQGNSA come from the germline V gene. J was trimmed by 9 bases and V by 5 bases; bases with no gene match: 13. The CDR3 has 17 amino acids. The CDR3 spells CASSQRGGLAGVSEQFF. For the CDR3, the DNA is TGTGCCAGCAGCCAGAGAGGAGGACTAGCGGGAGTTAGTGAGCAGTTCTTC.